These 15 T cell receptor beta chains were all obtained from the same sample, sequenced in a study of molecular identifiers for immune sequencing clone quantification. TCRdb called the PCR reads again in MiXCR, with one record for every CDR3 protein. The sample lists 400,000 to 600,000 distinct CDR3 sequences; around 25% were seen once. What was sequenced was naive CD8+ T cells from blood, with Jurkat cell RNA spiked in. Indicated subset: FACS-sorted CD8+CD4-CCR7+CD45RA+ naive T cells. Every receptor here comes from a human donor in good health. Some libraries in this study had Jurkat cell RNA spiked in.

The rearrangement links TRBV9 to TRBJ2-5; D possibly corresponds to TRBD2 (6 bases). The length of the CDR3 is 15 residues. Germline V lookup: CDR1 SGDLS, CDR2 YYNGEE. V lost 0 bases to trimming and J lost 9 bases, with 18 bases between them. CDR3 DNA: TGTGCCAGCAGCGTAGTGGGGAACTGGGGGGAGCCCCAGTACTTC. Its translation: CASSVVGNWGEPQYF. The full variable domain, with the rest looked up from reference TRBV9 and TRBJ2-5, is DSGVTQTPKHLITATGQRVTLRCSPRSGDLSVYWYQQSLDQGLQFLIQYYNGEERAKGNILERFSAQQFPDLHSELNLSSLELGDSALYFCASSVVGNWGEPQYFGPGTRLLVL.

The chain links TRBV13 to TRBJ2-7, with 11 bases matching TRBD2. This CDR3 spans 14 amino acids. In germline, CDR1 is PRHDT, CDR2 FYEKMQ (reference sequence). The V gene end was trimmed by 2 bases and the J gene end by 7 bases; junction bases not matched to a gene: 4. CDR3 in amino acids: CASSLSLAGEEQYF. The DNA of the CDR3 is TGTGCCAGCAGCTTATCACTAGCGGGGGAAGAGCAGTACTTC.

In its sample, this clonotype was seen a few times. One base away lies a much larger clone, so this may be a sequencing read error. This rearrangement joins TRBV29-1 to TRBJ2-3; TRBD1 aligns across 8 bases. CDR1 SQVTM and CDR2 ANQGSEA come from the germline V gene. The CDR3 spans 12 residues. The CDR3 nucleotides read TGCAGCGTTCCCCCGGGGACAGGTACGCAGTATTTT. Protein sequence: CSVPPGTGTQYF.

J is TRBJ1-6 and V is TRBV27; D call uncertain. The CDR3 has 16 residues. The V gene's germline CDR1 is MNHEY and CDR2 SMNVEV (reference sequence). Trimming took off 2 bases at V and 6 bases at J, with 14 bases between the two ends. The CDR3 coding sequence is TGTGCCAGCAGTTTAATCGATAGTCTTTTTAATTCACCCCTCCACTTT. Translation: CASSLIDSLFNSPLHF.

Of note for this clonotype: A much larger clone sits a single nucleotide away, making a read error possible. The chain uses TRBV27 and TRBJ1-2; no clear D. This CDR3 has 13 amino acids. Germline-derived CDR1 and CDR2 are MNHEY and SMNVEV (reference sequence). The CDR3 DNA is TGTGCCAGCGGTTTTCAGTCCAACTATGGCCACACCTTC. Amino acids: CASGFQSNYGHTF.

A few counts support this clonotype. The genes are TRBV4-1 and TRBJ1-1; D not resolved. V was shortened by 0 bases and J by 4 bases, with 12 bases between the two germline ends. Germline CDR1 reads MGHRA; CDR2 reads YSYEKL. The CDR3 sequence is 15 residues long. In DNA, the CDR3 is TGCGCCAGCAGCCAAGATTTTTTGCGAGGCACTGAAGCTTTCTTT. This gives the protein CASSQDFLRGTEAFF.

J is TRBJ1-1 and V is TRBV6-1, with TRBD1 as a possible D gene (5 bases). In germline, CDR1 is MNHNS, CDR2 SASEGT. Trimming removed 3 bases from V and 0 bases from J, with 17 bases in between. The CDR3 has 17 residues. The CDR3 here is CASSEAPSGVLNTEAFF. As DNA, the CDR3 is TGTGCCAGCAGTGAGGCCCCGTCGGGGGTTCTGAACACTGAAGCTTTCTTT.

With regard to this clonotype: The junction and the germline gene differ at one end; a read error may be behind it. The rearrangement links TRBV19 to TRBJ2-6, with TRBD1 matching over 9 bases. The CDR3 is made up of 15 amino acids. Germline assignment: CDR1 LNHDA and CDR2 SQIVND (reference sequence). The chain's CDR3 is CASSMTGGGANGLTF. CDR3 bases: TGTGCCAGTAGTATGACAGGGGGGGGGGCCAACGGCCTGACTTTC.

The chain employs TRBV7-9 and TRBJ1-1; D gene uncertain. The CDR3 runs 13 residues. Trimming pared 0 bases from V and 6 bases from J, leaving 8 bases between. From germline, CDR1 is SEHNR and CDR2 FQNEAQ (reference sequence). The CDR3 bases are TGTGCCAGCAGCTTAGCGTCGGGTTCTGAAGCTTTCTTT. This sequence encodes CASSLASGSEAFF.

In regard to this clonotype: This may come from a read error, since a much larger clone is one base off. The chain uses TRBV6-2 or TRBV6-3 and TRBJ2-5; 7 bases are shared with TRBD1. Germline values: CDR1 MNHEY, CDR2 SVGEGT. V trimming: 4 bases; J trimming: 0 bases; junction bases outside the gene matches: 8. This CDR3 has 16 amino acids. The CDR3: CASSSGTARYQETQYF. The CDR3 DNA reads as TGTGCCAGCAGTTCCGGGACAGCAAGGTACCAAGAGACCCAGTACTTC.

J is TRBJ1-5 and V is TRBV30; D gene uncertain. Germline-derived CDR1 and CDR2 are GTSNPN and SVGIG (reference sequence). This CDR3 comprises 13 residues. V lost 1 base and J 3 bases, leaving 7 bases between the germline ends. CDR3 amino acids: CAWSDSYNQPQHF. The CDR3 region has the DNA TGTGCCTGGAGTGACAGTTACAATCAGCCCCAGCATTTT.

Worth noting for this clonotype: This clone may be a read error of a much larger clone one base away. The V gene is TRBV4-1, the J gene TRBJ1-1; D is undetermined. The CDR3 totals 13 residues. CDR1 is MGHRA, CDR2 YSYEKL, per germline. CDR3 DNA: TGCGCCTGCAGCCAAAGCCGGGACACTGAAGCTTTCTTT. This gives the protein CACSQSRDTEAFF.

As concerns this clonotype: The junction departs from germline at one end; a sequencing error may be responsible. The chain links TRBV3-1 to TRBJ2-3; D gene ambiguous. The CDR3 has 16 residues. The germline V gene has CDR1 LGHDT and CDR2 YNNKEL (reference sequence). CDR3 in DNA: TGTGCCAGCAGCCAAGATTTCGGACGGACCACAGATACGCGGTATTTT. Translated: CASSQDFGRTTDTRYF.

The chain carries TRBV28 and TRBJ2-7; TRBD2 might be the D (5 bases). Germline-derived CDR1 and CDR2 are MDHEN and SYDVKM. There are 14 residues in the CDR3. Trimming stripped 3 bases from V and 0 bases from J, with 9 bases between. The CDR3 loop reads CASSLWESSYEQYF. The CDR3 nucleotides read TGTGCCAGCAGTTTGTGGGAGAGCTCCTACGAGCAGTACTTC.

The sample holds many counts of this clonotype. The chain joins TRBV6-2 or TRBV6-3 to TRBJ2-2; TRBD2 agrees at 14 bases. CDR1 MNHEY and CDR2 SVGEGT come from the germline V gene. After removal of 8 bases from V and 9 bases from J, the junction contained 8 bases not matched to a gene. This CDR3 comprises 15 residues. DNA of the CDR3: TGTGCCAGCGGACTTGGGACTAGCGGGGGCCGGGAGCTGTTTTTT. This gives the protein CASGLGTSGGRELFF.